These T cell receptor beta chains were read from a single sample in a study of blood T cell repertoires in COVID-19. The data were produced by immunoSEQ multiplex PCR, yet TCRdb's version contains in-frame clones alone and is incomplete. The sample lists a few hundred thousand clones; about 91% were seen once. The sample taken for sequencing was PBMCs or T cells enriched from blood (not recorded which). The source of these receptors is a woman aged 40 to 50 who had recovered from COVID-19. The CDR3 runs from the conserved cysteine through the conserved F or W. D genes are given only for firm matches. Size tells how often a clone was seen (once, few, many) or the class of an expanded clone, and some rows leave it out.

CDR3nt	CDR3aa	d_gene	j_gene	v_gene	abundance
TGTGCCAGCAGCTTTGTGACAGGGTTCTCGAGCTCCTACAATGAGCAGTTCTTC	CASSFVTGFSSSYNEQFF	TRBD1	TRBJ2-1	TRBV5-8	NA
TGCGCCAGCGGACAGACAGGGGGCCATTCCACAGATACGCAGTATTTT	CASGQTGGHSTDTQYF	TRBD1	TRBJ2-3	TRBV5-1	NA
TGTGCCAGTAGTATAGATCTGGGCAGCTCTGCCATTCAGTACTTC	CASSIDLGSSAIQYF	NA	TRBJ2-4	TRBV19	few
TGTGCCAGCAGCCCCCTACCAAATAACAATGAGCAGTTCTTC	CASSPLPNNNEQFF	NA	TRBJ2-1	TRBV3-1/TRBV3-2	NA
TGTGCCAGCAGCTTAGTGTTCAGGGTGGGTGAGCAGTTCTTC	CASSLVFRVGEQFF	NA	TRBJ2-1	TRBV11-3	NA
TGCGCCAGCAGCTTGGACAGGGACGCCTACGAGCAGTACTTC	CASSLDRDAYEQYF	NA	TRBJ2-7	TRBV5-1	NA
TGTGCCAGCGCGCGGGGCGGGGAGCTGTTTTTT	CASARGGELFF	NA	TRBJ2-2	TRBV11-2	NA
TGTGCCAGCTCACCGGGGGGAGATCAGCCCCAGCATTTT	CASSPGGDQPQHF	NA	TRBJ1-5	TRBV18	once
TGCGCCAGCAGCCCTGACAGCAACAATGAGCAGTTCTTC	CASSPDSNNEQFF	NA	TRBJ2-1	TRBV4-1	NA
TGTGCCAGCTCAAGCGCGGGAGGAGATCAGCCCCAGCATTTT	CASSSAGGDQPQHF	NA	TRBJ1-5	TRBV18	NA
TGCAGCGTTGTGGGGGCCGCGAATCAGCCCCAGCATTTT	CSVVGAANQPQHF	NA	TRBJ1-5	TRBV29-1	few
TGTGCCAGTAGTATAGGTAGGGAGACGACCCAGTACTTC	CASSIGRETTQYF	NA	TRBJ2-5	TRBV19	NA
TGTGCCATCAGGGGGGGACAGGCGCTCTCTGGAAACACCATATATTTT	CAIRGGQALSGNTIYF	TRBD1	TRBJ1-3	TRBV10-3	NA
TGTGCCAGCACCCCGGACAGGGCGAAAAACACTGAAGCTTTCTTT	CASTPDRAKNTEAFF	TRBD1	TRBJ1-1	TRBV6-4	NA
TGTGCCAGCAGCCCTCAGGGGGCGACGGTGAACACTGAAGCTTTCTTT	CASSPQGATVNTEAFF	TRBD1	TRBJ1-1	TRBV7-2	NA
TGTGCCAGCAGAGCCGACAGGGGGCTGGAGACCCAGTACTTC	CASRADRGLETQYF	TRBD1	TRBJ2-5	TRBV2	NA
TGCGCCAGCAGTGAGTCGGGGGGTAGCTCCTACAATGAGCAGTTCTTC	CASSESGGSSYNEQFF	NA	TRBJ2-1	TRBV10-1	NA
TGTGCCTGGAGCCGTGGACTAGCGGGCTTAGAATCCTACGAGCAGTACTTC	CAWSRGLAGLESYEQYF	TRBD2	TRBJ2-7	TRBV30	NA
TGTGCCAGCAGCGCGGGAGTCTACAATGAGCAGTTCTTC	CASSAGVYNEQFF	TRBD2	TRBJ2-1	TRBV11-3	NA
TGTGCCAGCAGTGAGAGGGGGGCCGAAAGGACTAGCGGGGTTAGGCAGTTCTTC	CASSERGAERTSGVRQFF	TRBD2	TRBJ2-1	TRBV2	once
TGTGCCAGCAGCTTACAAGGACAGGGGGCTAGCTACACCTTC	CASSLQGQGASYTF	TRBD1	TRBJ1-2	TRBV11-3	NA
TGTGCCTGGGCACAAGAGACCCAGTACTTC	CAWAQETQYF	NA	TRBJ2-5	TRBV30	NA
TGTGCCAGCAGCCAAGTTTCATGGGGAGTAAGCGGGACCGGGGAGCTGTTTTTT	CASSQVSWGVSGTGELFF	NA	TRBJ2-2	TRBV3-1/TRBV3-2	NA
TGTGCCGGGGGGACAGTGAGAACGGGCGAGCAGTACTTC	CAGGTVRTGEQYF	NA	TRBJ2-7	TRBV6-5	NA
TGCAGCGTTGAAGGAGGGACTGACTCCTACAATGAGCAGTTCTTC	CSVEGGTDSYNEQFF	NA	TRBJ2-1	TRBV29-1	NA
TGTGCCAGCAGCGTAGTAGGGGTAGCCGGGGAGCTGTTTTTT	CASSVVGVAGELFF	NA	TRBJ2-2	TRBV9	once
TGTGCCAGCAGCCAAAGGAGTGAGTACGGCACAGATACGCAGTATTTT	CASSQRSEYGTDTQYF	NA	TRBJ2-3	TRBV11-3	NA
TGCGCCAGCAGTGCAGGGAGGGGAAATCAGCCCCAGCATTTT	CASSAGRGNQPQHF	NA	TRBJ1-5	TRBV10-1	few
TGTGCCACCAGTGATCCCGGGACAGGGGGCGTCTACGAGCAGTACTTC	CATSDPGTGGVYEQYF	TRBD1	TRBJ2-7	TRBV24-1	NA
TGCGCCAGCAGCTTGGTTCGCGCGGCGAACACTGAAGCTTTCTTT	CASSLVRAANTEAFF	NA	TRBJ1-1	TRBV5-1	NA
TGTGCCACGCAACGCCTTAGCTCTGGGGCCAACGTCCTGACTTTC	CATQRLSSGANVLTF	NA	TRBJ2-6	TRBV27	NA
TGTGCCAGCAGTTATCTGGGAGTCCGTCAGCCCCAGCATTTT	CASSYLGVRQPQHF	NA	TRBJ1-5	TRBV6-2/TRBV6-3	NA
TGTGCCACCAGCAGAGATATGCAGGGGGCGGATGAGCAGTTCTTC	CATSRDMQGADEQFF	TRBD1	TRBJ2-1	TRBV15	NA
TGTGCCCTTGGACAGGGGGCAGTAAAACTGTTTTTT	CALGQGAVKLFF	TRBD1	TRBJ1-4	TRBV28	NA
TGTGCCAGCAGTTACCCCCAGGCCTCTGGAGGAAACACCATATATTTT	CASSYPQASGGNTIYF	NA	TRBJ1-3	TRBV6-2/TRBV6-3	NA
TGTGCCAGCAGCTCGGAGGCATCCGAGCAGTACTTC	CASSSEASEQYF	NA	TRBJ2-7	TRBV2	NA
TGTGCCAGCAGCTTAGATCCTGGGACAGACCATGGCTACACCTTC	CASSLDPGTDHGYTF	TRBD1	TRBJ1-2	TRBV7-2	NA
TGTGCCAGCAGTCCCCAGGCCTATAATTCACCCCTCCACTTT	CASSPQAYNSPLHF	NA	TRBJ1-6	TRBV27	NA
TGTGCCAGCCTCCGGAACACCGGGGAGCTGTTTTTT	CASLRNTGELFF	NA	TRBJ2-2	TRBV27	NA
TGCGCCAGCAGCTTGCTCCCAGGGGCGTCCTACGAGCAGTACTTC	CASSLLPGASYEQYF	NA	TRBJ2-7	TRBV5-1	NA
TGTGCCACCAGTGATCGTGGGACAGGCGGAAGCGGCTACACCTTC	CATSDRGTGGSGYTF	TRBD1	TRBJ1-2	TRBV24-1	NA
TGTGCCAGCAGCTTAGAAGGACAGGTCTCCTACGAGCAGTACTTC	CASSLEGQVSYEQYF	TRBD1	TRBJ2-7	TRBV7-9	NA
TGTGCCAGCAGCCAGACAGGGGTCGACACTGAAGCTTTCTTT	CASSQTGVDTEAFF	TRBD1	TRBJ1-1	TRBV7-2	NA
TGTGCCAGCAGCTTAGAACGACAGGGCTCTCAGCCCCAGCATTTT	CASSLERQGSQPQHF	TRBD1	TRBJ1-5	TRBV7-2	NA
TGCAGCGTCCTGACAGGGATATCCTACGAGCAGTACTTC	CSVLTGISYEQYF	TRBD1	TRBJ2-7	TRBV29-1	NA
TGTGTCATCAGTGCTGGGACTAGCGGTACCTACGAGCAGTACTTC	CVISAGTSGTYEQYF	TRBD2	TRBJ2-7	TRBV10-3	NA
TGTGCCAGCAGCGGTTTTAGACAGGGCCTGGGGACCCAGTACTTC	CASSGFRQGLGTQYF	TRBD1	TRBJ2-5	TRBV9	few
TGTGCCAGCAGGAGCCGCGGCGGGAAAAACATTCAGTACTTC	CASRSRGGKNIQYF	NA	TRBJ2-4	TRBV2	NA
TGTGCCAGCAGTCCCCGCACCCCAGGGGTGCTAGGTACAGATACGCAGTATTTT	CASSPRTPGVLGTDTQYF	NA	TRBJ2-3	TRBV6-6	NA
TGTGCCAGCAGCCCCCGGGAGCGGAGCTCCTACAATGAGCAGTTCTTC	CASSPRERSSYNEQFF	NA	TRBJ2-1	TRBV7-3	NA
TGTGCCAGCAGTACCCGAGGAAACACTGAAGCTTTCTTT	CASSTRGNTEAFF	NA	TRBJ1-1	TRBV6-5	NA
TGTGCCAGCAGTACGGGACAGAACACCGGGGAGCTGTTTTTT	CASSTGQNTGELFF	NA	TRBJ2-2	TRBV6-5	NA